The TCR beta chain described here comes from a study of regulatory T cells in long-lasting Graves disease. This clonotype was seen at least ten times. The time point here: persistent/refractory GD, antithyroid drugs over 5 years with positive TRAb. PBMC RNA served as the TCR library source. This CDR3 comprises 17 residues. Trimming took 6 bases from V and 5 from J; bases not matched to a gene: 19. The TCR beta library used iRepertoire HTBI primers with Arm-PCR amplification of CDR3. TCRdb ran MiXCR on the multiplex PCR reads and lists one entry per CDR3 protein. Of under 350,000 distinct CDR3 sequences listed, 20% to 25% were seen once; the top ten hold approximately 53%.

The chain recombines TRBV12-3 or TRBV12-4 with TRBJ2-7, with 7 bases that match TRBD2. This sequence originates from a female donor with Graves disease. The source material was peripheral blood mononuclear cells (PBMCs), sampled when the disease was refractory, from a patient treated with antithyroid drugs. CDR3 nucleotide sequence: TGTGCCAGCAGACTCAACCGCGGGGGACTAACGGGAGACGAGCAGTACTTC. Residues: CASRLNRGGLTGDEQYF.